What follows are 6 T cell receptor beta chains derived from one specimen sequenced in a study of regulatory T cells in long-lasting Graves disease. Time point of the sample: newly diagnosed GD, antithyroid drugs for less than 3 months. Extracted PBMC RNA gave rise to the TCR library. For TCR beta, libraries came from iRepertoire HTBI primers and Arm-PCR of CDR3 regions. TCRdb re-called the multiplex PCR reads with MiXCR, one entry per CDR3 protein. The sample has roughly 420,000 distinct CDR3 sequences, 16% seen once; the top ten hold about a quarter. These data are also associated with another study on T cells in Graves' hyperthyroidism and ophthalmopathy.

The sequences come from peripheral blood mononuclear cells (PBMCs), collected at new diagnosis, from a patient treated with antithyroid drugs. These receptors were obtained from a woman between 18 and 30 years old with Graves disease.

This clonotype was observed many times. The chain combines TRBV5-1 with TRBJ2-7, with TRBD2 matching over 9 bases. The CDR3 extends over 20 amino acids. V shed 1 base and J 2 bases; nucleotides not matched to a gene: 19. The germline CDR1 and CDR2 sequences are SGHRS and YFSETQ. Here the CDR3 DNA reads TGCGCCAGCAGCTTGTTTACCTCAGGGCTAGCGGGATCGGAGGCCTACGAGCAGTACTTC. This encodes CASSLFTSGLAGSEAYEQYF.

This clonotype has just a few counts. The V gene is TRBV29-1, the J gene TRBJ1-1, with a weak D call TRBD1 (5 bases). Germline V CDR1 and CDR2: SQVTM, ANQGSEA. Trimming left V 6 bases short and J 4 bases short, with 18 bases between. The CDR3 totals 14 residues. The CDR3 loop is CSVFRGGRGTEAFF. The CDR3 DNA reads as TGCAGCGTCTTTCGTGGGGGAAGAGGCACTGAAGCTTTCTTT.

This clonotype was recorded at least ten times. This chain links TRBV27 with TRBJ1-2; TRBD1 might be the D (5 bases). The CDR3 sequence is 15 residues long. Trimming cost V 7 bases and J 3 bases, with 18 bases left between them. Per the germline V gene, CDR1 is MNHEY and CDR2 is SMNVEV (reference sequence). CDR3: CASKLDRGSYYGYTF. In DNA form, the CDR3 reads TGTGCCAGCAAACTAGACCGGGGGAGTTACTATGGCTACACCTTC.

This clonotype was detected only a few times. The V gene is TRBV20-1, the J gene TRBJ1-2; 8 bases fit TRBD1. This CDR3 has 15 residues. Germline CDR1 reads DFQATT; CDR2 reads SNEGSKA (reference sequence). V lost 0 bases, J lost 4 bases, and 7 bases stayed unmatched. The CDR3 nucleotides read TGCAGTGCTAGAGATCGGGACAGGAGTTTCTATGGCTACACCTTC. This sequence encodes CSARDRDRSFYGYTF.

This chain connects TRBV20-1 to TRBJ2-1, with 9 positions matching TRBD2. CDR3 length equals 18 residues. The germline gives CDR1 DFQATT, CDR2 SNEGSKA (reference sequence). J gave up 5 bases and V 0 bases, and 14 bases lay outside the gene matches. CDR3 DNA sequence: TGCAGTGCTAGAGATTATTCCACAACTAGCGGGCGGCACAATGAGCAGTTCTTC. As protein: CSARDYSTTSGRHNEQFF.

Of note for this clonotype: One end of the junction is discordant with germline, which a read error may explain. The chain carries TRBV6-1 and TRBJ2-1, with 8 bases that match TRBD2. Germline V gene data show CDR1 as MNHNS and CDR2 as SASEGT. The CDR3 is 16 amino acids. CDR3 coding DNA: TGTGCCAGCAGTGAAGCGGGGGTTGTTAGCGGGACCCGGCGGATCTTC. Translating gives CASSEAGVVSGTRRIF.